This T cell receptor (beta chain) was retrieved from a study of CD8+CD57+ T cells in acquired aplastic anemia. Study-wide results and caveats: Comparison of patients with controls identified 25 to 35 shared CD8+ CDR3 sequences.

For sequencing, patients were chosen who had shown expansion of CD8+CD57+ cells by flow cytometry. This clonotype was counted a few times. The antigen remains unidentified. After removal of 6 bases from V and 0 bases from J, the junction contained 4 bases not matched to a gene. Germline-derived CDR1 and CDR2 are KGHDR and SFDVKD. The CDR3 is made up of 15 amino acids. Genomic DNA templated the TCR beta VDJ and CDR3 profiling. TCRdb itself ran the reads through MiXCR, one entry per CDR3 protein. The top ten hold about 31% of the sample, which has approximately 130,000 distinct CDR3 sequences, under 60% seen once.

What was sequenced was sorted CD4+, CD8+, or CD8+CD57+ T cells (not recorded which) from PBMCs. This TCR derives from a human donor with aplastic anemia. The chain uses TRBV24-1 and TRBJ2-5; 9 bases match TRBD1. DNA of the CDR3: TGTGCCACCAGTACGGGACAGGGTAACCAAGAGACCCAGTACTTC. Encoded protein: CATSTGQGNQETQYF.